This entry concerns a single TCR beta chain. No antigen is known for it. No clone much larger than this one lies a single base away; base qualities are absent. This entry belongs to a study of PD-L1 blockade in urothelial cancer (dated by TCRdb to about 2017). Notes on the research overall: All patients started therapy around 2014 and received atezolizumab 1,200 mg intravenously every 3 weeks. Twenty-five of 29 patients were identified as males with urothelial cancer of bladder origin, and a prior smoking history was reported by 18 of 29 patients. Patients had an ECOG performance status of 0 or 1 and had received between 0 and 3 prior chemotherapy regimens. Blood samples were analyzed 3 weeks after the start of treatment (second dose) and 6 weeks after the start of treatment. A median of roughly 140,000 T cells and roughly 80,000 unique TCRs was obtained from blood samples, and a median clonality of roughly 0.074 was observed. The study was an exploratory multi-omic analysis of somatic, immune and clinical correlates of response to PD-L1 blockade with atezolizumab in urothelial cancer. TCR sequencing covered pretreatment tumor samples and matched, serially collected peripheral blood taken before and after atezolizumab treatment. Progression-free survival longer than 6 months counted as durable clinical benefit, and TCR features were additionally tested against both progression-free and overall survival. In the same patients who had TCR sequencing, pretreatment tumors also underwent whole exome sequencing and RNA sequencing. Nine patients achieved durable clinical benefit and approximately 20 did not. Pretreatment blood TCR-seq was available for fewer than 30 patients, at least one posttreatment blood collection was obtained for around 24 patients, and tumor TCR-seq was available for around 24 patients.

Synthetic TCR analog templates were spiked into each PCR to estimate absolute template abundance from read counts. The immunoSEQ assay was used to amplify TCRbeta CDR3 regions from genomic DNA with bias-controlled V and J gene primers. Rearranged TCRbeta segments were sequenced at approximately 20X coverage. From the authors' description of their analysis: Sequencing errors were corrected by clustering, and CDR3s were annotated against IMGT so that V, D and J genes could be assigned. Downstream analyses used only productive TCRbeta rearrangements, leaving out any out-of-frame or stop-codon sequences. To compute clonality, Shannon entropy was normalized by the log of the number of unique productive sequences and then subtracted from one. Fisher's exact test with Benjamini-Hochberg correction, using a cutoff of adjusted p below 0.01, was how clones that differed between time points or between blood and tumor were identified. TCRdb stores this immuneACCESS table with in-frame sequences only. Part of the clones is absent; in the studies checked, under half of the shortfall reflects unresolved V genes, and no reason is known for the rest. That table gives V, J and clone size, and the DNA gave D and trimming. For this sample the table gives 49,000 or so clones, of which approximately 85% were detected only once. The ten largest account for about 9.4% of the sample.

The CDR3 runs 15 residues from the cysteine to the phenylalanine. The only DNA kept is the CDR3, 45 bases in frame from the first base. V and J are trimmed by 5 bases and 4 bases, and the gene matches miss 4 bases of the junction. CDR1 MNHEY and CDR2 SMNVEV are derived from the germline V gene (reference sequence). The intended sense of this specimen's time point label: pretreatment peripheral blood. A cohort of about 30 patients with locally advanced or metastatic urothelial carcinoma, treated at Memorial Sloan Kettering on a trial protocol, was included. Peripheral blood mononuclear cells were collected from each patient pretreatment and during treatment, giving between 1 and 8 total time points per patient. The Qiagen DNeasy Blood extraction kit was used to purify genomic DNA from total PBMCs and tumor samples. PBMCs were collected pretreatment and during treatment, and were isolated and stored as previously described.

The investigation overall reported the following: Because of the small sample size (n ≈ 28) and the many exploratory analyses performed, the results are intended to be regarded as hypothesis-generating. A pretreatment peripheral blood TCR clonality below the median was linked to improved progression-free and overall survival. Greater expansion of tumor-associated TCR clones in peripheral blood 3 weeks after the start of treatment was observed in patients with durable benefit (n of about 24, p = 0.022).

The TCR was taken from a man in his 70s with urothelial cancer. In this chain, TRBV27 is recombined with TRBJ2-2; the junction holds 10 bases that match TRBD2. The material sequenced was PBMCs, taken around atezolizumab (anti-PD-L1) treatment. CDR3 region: CASSISGRSTGELFF. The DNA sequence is TGTGCCAGCAGTATTAGCGGGAGGAGCACCGGGGAGCTGTTTTTT.